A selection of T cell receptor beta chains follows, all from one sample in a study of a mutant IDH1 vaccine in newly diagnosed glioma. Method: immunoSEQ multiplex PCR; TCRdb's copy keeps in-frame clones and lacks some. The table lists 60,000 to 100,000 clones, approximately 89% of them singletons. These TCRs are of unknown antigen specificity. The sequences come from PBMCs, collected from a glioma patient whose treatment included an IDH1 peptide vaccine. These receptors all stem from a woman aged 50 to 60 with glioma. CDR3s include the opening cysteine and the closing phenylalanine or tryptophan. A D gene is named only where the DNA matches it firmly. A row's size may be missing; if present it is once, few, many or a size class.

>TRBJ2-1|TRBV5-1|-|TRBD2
CASSSGSGTYNEQFF
TGCGCCAGCAGCTCGGGGAGCGGGACCTACAATGAGCAGTTCTTC
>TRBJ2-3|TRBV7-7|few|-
CASSLGERDTQYF
TGTGCTAGCAGCTTAGGGGAGAGGGATACGCAGTATTTT
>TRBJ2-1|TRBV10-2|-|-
CASSLDSYNEQFF
TGCGCCAGCAGCCTAGACAGCTACAATGAGCAGTTCTTC
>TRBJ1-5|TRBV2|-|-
CASSEALRSQPQHF
TGTGCCAGCAGTGAAGCGCTTCGAAGCCAGCCCCAGCATTTT
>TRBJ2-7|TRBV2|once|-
CATGASYEQYF
TGTGCCACAGGGGCTTCCTACGAGCAGTACTTC
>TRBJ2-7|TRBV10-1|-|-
CASSGTAVEEQYF
TGCGCCAGCAGTGGGACAGCGGTGGAAGAGCAGTACTTC
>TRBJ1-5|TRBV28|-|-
CASSRGDHQPQHF
TGTGCCAGCAGTAGGGGAGATCATCAGCCCCAGCATTTT
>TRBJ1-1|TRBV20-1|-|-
CSALMNTEAFF
TGCAGTGCCCTCATGAACACTGAAGCTTTCTTT
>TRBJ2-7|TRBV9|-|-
CASSVGGSSYEQYF
TGTGCCAGCAGCGTAGGAGGGAGCTCCTACGAGCAGTACTTC
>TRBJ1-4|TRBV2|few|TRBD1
CASSEGDSLEKLFF
TGTGCCAGCAGTGAAGGGGACAGTCTCGAAAAACTGTTTTTT
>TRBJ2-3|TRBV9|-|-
CASSVGSASTDTQYF
TGTGCCAGCAGCGTAGGAAGCGCCAGCACAGATACGCAGTATTTT
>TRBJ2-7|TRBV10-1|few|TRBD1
CASSERQGAYEQYF
TGCGCCAGCAGTGAGAGGCAGGGGGCCTACGAGCAGTACTTC
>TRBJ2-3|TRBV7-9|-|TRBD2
CASSLKRESTDTQYF
TGTGCCAGCAGCTTAAAGCGGGAGTCCACAGATACGCAGTATTTT
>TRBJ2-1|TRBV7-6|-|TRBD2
CASSPTWTSGSINEQFF
TGTGCCAGCAGCCCTACCTGGACTAGCGGGAGTATCAATGAGCAGTTCTTC
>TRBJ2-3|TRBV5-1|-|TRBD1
CASKGTGRADTQYF
TGCGCCAGCAAAGGGACAGGAAGGGCAGATACGCAGTATTTT
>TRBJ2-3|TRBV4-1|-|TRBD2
CASSHPRGGLAGGRSTDTQYF
TGCGCCAGCAGCCACCCCCGGGGGGGACTAGCGGGAGGGAGAAGCACAGATACGCAGTATTTT
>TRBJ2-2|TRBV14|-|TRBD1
CASSQDSRDRGPDTGELFF
TGTGCCAGCAGCCAAGACTCCCGGGACAGGGGGCCCGACACCGGGGAGCTGTTTTTT
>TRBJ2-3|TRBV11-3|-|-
CASSLTRNTDTQYF
TGTGCCAGCAGCTTAACCCGAAACACAGATACGCAGTATTTT
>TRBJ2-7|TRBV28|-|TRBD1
CASSFWDRANEQYF
TGTGCCAGCAGTTTTTGGGACAGGGCCAACGAGCAGTACTTC
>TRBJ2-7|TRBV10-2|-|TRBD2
CASRVASGRSRGEQYF
TGCGCCAGCAGAGTGGCTAGCGGGAGATCGCGGGGGGAGCAGTACTTC
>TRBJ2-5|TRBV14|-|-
CASSQEASRKQETQYF
TGTGCCAGCAGCCAAGAGGCTAGCAGAAAACAAGAGACCCAGTACTTC
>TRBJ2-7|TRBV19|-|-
CASSITQPLVFYYEQYF
TGTGCCAGTAGTATAACCCAGCCATTAGTGTTCTACTACGAGCAGTACTTC
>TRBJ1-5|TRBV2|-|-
CASSLQDQPQHF
TGTGCCAGCAGTTTACAGGATCAGCCCCAGCATTTT
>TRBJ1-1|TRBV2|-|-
CASSVMGGWTEAFF
TGTGCCAGCAGTGTGATGGGGGGTTGGACTGAAGCTTTCTTT
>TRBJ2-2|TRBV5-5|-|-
CASSLASSGRSGTGELFF
TGTGCCAGCAGCTTGGCAAGCAGCGGTCGGTCGGGCACCGGGGAGCTGTTTTTT
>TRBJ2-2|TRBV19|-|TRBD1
CASSRQGANTGELFF
TGTGCCAGTAGTAGACAGGGGGCGAACACCGGGGAGCTGTTTTTT
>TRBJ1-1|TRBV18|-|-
CASSGSRDTEAFF
TGTGCCAGCTCAGGATCCAGGGACACTGAAGCTTTCTTT
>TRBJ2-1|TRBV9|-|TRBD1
CASSGLGQGAGDEQFF
TGTGCCAGCAGCGGACTTGGACAGGGGGCTGGGGATGAGCAGTTCTTC
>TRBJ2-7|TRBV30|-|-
CAWSVVSGRSSYEQYF
TGTGCCTGGAGTGTAGTGTCGGGCAGGAGCTCCTACGAGCAGTACTTC
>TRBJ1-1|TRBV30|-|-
CAWIWGANTEAFF
TGTGCCTGGATTTGGGGCGCGAACACTGAAGCTTTCTTT
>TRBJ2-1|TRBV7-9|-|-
CASSFGADRAEQFF
TGTGCCAGCAGCTTCGGGGCAGATCGGGCTGAGCAGTTCTTC
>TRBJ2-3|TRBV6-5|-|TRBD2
CASRSGGADTQYF
TGTGCCAGCAGGTCCGGGGGGGCAGATACGCAGTATTTT
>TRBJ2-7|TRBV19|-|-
CASSTRDIPTYEQYF
TGTGCCAGTAGTACAAGGGACATCCCAACCTACGAGCAGTACTTC
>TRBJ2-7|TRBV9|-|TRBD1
CASSGVQGVPYEQYF
TGTGCCAGCAGCGGAGTACAGGGGGTACCTTACGAGCAGTACTTC
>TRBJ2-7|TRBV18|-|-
CASSPPGLHEQYF
TGTGCCAGCTCACCTCCGGGGCTACACGAGCAGTACTTC
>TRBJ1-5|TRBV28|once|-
CASSFLKPGTGGEAQHF
TGTGCCAGCAGTTTTTTAAAGCCAGGCACGGGGGGTGAGGCCCAGCATTTT
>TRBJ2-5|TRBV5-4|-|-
CASSPDQETQYF
TGTGCCAGCAGCCCGGACCAAGAGACCCAGTACTTC
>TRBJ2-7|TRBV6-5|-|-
CASSRDLNDLVKQYF
TGTGCCAGCAGCCGCGACCTGAATGATCTAGTCAAGCAGTACTTT
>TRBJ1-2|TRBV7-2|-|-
CASSPAGANYGYTF
TGTGCCAGCAGCCCCGCGGGAGCTAACTATGGCTACACCTTC
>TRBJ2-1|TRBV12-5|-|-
CASGRDGVQYNEQFF
TGTGCTAGTGGTCGAGACGGAGTCCAGTACAATGAGCAGTTCTTC
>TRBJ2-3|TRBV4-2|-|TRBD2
CASSQVAGVLADTQYF
TGTGCCAGCAGCCAAGTAGCGGGAGTTTTGGCAGATACGCAGTATTTT
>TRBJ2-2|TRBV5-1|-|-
CASSPNPRDYTGELFF
TGCGCCAGCAGCCCCAATCCCCGGGACTACACCGGGGAGCTGTTTTTT
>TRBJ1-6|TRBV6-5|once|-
CASSFGGGDSPLHF
TGTGCCAGCAGCTTCGGAGGGGGTGATTCACCCCTCCACTTT
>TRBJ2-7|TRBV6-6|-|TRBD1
CASSFTPGQGYEQYF
TGTGCCAGCAGTTTCACCCCGGGACAGGGCTACGAGCAGTACTTC
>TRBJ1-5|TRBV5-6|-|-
CASSLMGGSQPQHF
TGTGCCAGCAGCTTGATGGGGGGCAGCCAGCCCCAGCATTTT
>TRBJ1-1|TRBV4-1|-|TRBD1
CASSPRQGASNTEAFF
TGCGCCAGCAGCCCTCGACAGGGGGCATCGAACACTGAAGCTTTCTTT
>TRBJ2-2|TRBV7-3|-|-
CASSLGTRETGELFF
TGTGCCAGCAGCTTAGGGACAAGGGAGACCGGGGAGCTGTTTTTT
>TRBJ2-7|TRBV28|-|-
CASSFGPTYEQYF
TGTGCCAGCAGTTTCGGGCCCACCTACGAGCAGTACTTC
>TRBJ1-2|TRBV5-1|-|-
CASSSNRAYGYTF
TGCGCCAGCAGCTCCAACAGGGCTTATGGCTACACCTTC
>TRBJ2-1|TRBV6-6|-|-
CASSPGTAYNEQFF
TGTGCCAGCAGCCCCGGGACCGCTTACAATGAGCAGTTCTTC